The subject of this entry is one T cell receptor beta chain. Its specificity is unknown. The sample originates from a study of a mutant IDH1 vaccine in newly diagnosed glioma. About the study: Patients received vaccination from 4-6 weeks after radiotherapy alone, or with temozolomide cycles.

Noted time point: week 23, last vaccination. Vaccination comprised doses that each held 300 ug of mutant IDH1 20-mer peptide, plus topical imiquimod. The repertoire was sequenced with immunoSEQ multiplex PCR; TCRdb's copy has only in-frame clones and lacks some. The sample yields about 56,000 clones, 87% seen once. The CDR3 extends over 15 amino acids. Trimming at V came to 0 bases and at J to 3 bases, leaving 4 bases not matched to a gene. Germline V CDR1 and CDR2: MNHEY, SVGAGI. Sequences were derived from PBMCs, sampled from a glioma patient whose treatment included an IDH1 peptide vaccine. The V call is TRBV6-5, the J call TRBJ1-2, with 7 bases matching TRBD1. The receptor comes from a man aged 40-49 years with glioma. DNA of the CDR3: TGTGCCAGCAGTTACTCGACAGGGTTTGACTATGGCTACACCTTC. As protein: CASSYSTGFDYGYTF.